This entry is about one T cell receptor (beta chain). Its antigen is currently not known. No quality values exist for individual bases; no much larger clone is one base distant. Systemically healthy Caucasian individuals from Russia, 39 in total and aged about 6 to 100 years, were included as donors. Ten milliliters of peripheral blood were collected from each donor into EDTA-treated Vacutainer tubes. Ficoll-Paque density-gradient centrifugation was used to isolate PBMCs, with at least 6.5 million per sample. Trizol reagent was used to extract total RNA from PBMCs, with at least 6 micrograms per sample. Naive CD45RAhigh/CD27high T cell percentages were measured by flow cytometry on a PBMC aliquot from every donor. Libraries were constructed by 5' RACE. Sequencing relied on an Illumina HiSeq 2500. The second PCR ran for about 6 to 12 cycles and used a J-beta primer mix along with a sample-barcoded 5' primer. Each TCR beta cDNA molecule received a unique molecular identifier from a template-switch 5' adaptor carrying 12 random nucleotides. Each sample yielded at least 3 million CDR3-containing paired-end reads. First-strand cDNA was synthesized from all RNA with the Mint cDNA synthesis kit, primed by a TRBC-specific oligonucleotide. Following uracil-DNA glycosylase treatment, all cDNA underwent a first 18-cycle PCR with the universal primers M1SS and BC2_uni_R. As for the authors' bioinformatics: For normalization, 1 million high-quality reads, each with a distinct molecular identifier, were randomly selected from each sample. Reads with shared molecular identifiers were discarded instead of being binned into consensus sequences. MiTCR, set to a Q25 quality threshold and the strictest error-elimination algorithm, was used for CDR3 identification, clonotype clustering and error correction. A nonparametric unseen species model with Euler transformation was used to estimate a lower bound on total TCR beta diversity. TCRdb passed the public sequencing reads through fastp at Q25 and MiXCR, retaining productive beta sequences. Every CDR3 protein is listed once, alongside the most common genes and DNA of its rows. The V and J calls here are based on TCRdb, not the publication. This sample lists 1.5 million or so distinct CDR3 sequences; roughly 43% were detected once. In total, the top ten clones hold 4% of the sample.

This entry is derived from a study of blood T cells in healthy people across ages (dated by TCRdb to between 2014 and 2017). General notes on the study: Template switching captured roughly one uniquely barcoded TCR beta cDNA molecule per two T cells in model experiments. Using deep sequencing normalized with unique cDNA molecular identifiers, the study measured how TCR beta repertoire diversity changes with age. Four age groups were formed from the donors: young (average approximately 15 years), middle-aged (approximately 40), aged (62) and long-lived (less than 85). To avoid experimental bias, donors of different ages were randomly spread across the sequencing lanes. Using the same blood draw, the study looked at two additional independent replicas of 1 million unique cDNA reads for two donors, one aged 18 to 30 and the other aged 80 or older.

Cut back by 5 bases and 4 bases, the V and J ends lie 14 bases apart. Reading from cysteine to phenylalanine, the CDR3 counts 15 amino acids. Solely the CDR3 DNA is kept, with 45 bases framed from the first base. Reading the germline V gene (reference sequence) gives CDR1 SEHNR and CDR2 FQNEAQ. General conclusions and limits of the study: As age increased, observed TCR beta diversity per million T cells dropped in a roughly linear way, and a significant reduction was already evident by age about 36. Compared with the aged group, more naive CD4+ T cells, fewer expanded clones and increased TCR diversity were shown by the long-lived group, suggesting age selection. Donor CMV infection status was unknown, potentially confounding age-related changes in expanded clonotypes. Estimates of total diversity based on one million sequenced T cells were considered lower bounds and underestimates. Because profiling used bulk unsorted PBMCs, naive and antigen-experienced compartments could not be compared conclusively. There was a strong correlation between observed TCR beta diversity and the percentage of naive T cells measured by flow cytometry.

The receptor's source is a woman aged 18-29 years in good health. The V and J genes are TRBV7-9 and TRBJ1-4, with no reliable assignment of the D segment. Sequencing used blood. The DNA reads TGTGCCAGCAGCCCACCCCGGTTGGGTAATGAAAAACTGTTTTTT. This sequence encodes CASSPPRLGNEKLFF.